The rows below give T cell receptor beta chains drawn from one sample of a study of T cells after yellow fever vaccination. TCRdb re-derived calls from the 5' RACE reads in MiXCR, one entry per CDR3 protein. The sample gives around 360,000 distinct CDR3 sequences, 11% of which show up once; around 19% is in the top ten. The sample was PBMCs, taken on the day of the first yellow fever vaccination. These receptors were obtained from a man aged 18 to 29 who received the YFV17D yellow fever vaccine. Both conserved end residues are part of each CDR3. Fields, in order: clone size, D gene, V gene, J gene, CDR3 length, CDR3 protein, CDR3 DNA. D genes are given only for firm matches. The listing skips clone size in some rows; elsewhere it reads once, few, many or a size class.

few	.	TRBV6-5	TRBJ2-2	14	CASSWQLNTGELFF	TGTGCCAGCAGTTGGCAGCTGAACACCGGGGAGCTGTTTTTT
.	.	TRBV4-1	TRBJ1-6	13	CASSQILIEPLHF	TGCGCCAGCAGCCAGATCCTCATTGAACCCCTCCACTTT
.	.	TRBV7-9	TRBJ2-3	14	CASSLFESTDTQYF	TGTGCCAGCAGCCTATTCGAAAGCACAGATACGCAGTATTTT
.	TRBD1	TRBV5-1	TRBJ2-2	14	CASSSWTGAGELFF	TGCGCCAGCAGCTCCTGGACAGGGGCCGGGGAGCTGTTTTTT
few	.	TRBV4-3	TRBJ2-1	15	CASSQGSARGNEQFF	TGCGCCAGCAGCCAAGGGTCTGCCAGGGGCAATGAGCAGTTCTTC
few	.	TRBV5-5	TRBJ1-2	14	CASSLVSGRGGYTF	TGTGCCAGCAGCTTGGTCTCGGGAAGGGGGGGCTACACCTTC
few	TRBD2	TRBV3-1	TRBJ2-5	15	CASSFLTSERETQYF	TGTGCCAGCAGCTTTCTCACTAGCGAGCGTGAGACCCAGTACTTC
.	.	TRBV28	TRBJ2-1	13	CASIDRSNREQFF	TGTGCCAGCATAGACCGCAGCAACCGGGAGCAGTTCTTC
.	.	TRBV20-1	TRBJ1-3	14	CSARAVLAGNTIYF	TGCAGTGCTAGAGCAGTACTCGCTGGAAACACCATATATTTT
.	TRBD2	TRBV20-1	TRBJ2-3	14	CSARAGGALDTQYF	TGCAGTGCTAGAGCCGGGGGGGCTTTAGATACGCAGTATTTT
many	.	TRBV27	TRBJ2-7	13	CASSYRAGYEQYF	TGTGCCAGCAGTTACAGAGCAGGCTACGAGCAGTACTTC
.	.	TRBV15	TRBJ2-3	15	CATSRDGFTADTQYF	TGTGCCACCAGCAGAGACGGGTTCACGGCAGATACGCAGTATTTT
few	.	TRBV9	TRBJ1-2	13	CASSVAEEGGYTF	TGTGCCAGCAGCGTAGCCGAAGAGGGGGGCTACACCTTC
few	.	TRBV29-1	TRBJ1-1	12	CSVEAGNTEAFF	TGCAGCGTTGAGGCCGGGAACACTGAAGCTTTCTTT
.	.	TRBV6-5	TRBJ2-3	18	CASSYSIPGSPISGTQYF	TGTGCCAGCAGTTACTCGATCCCAGGATCCCCTATTAGCGGTACGCAGTATTTT
few	TRBD2	TRBV27	TRBJ2-5	17	CASSLMRLAGSQETQYF	TGTGCCAGCAGTTTAATGCGCCTAGCGGGGTCCCAAGAGACCCAGTACTTC
few	TRBD1	TRBV7-8	TRBJ2-1	16	CASRPPRQGARTEQFF	TGTGCCAGCAGACCACCCCGACAGGGGGCCCGGACTGAGCAGTTCTTC
.	.	TRBV29-1	TRBJ2-3	14	CSVRRGRITDTQYF	TGCAGCGTTCGGAGGGGCCGCATCACAGATACGCAGTATTTT
.	.	TRBV7-2	TRBJ1-1	13	CASSLEWGPEAFF	TGTGCCAGCAGCTTAGAATGGGGTCCTGAAGCTTTCTTT
.	TRBD2	TRBV12-3/TRBV12-4	TRBJ2-3	16	CASSSQASGGTDTQYF	TGTGCCAGCAGTTCCCAGGCTAGCGGGGGAACAGATACGCAGTATTTT
.	.	TRBV27	TRBJ2-7	15	CASSTRLGPNYEQYF	TGTGCCAGCAGTACCCGGTTGGGGCCGAACTACGAGCAGTACTTC
many	.	TRBV6-5	TRBJ1-1	14	CASSPGTGKTEAFF	TGTGCCAGCAGTCCCGGGACGGGAAAGACTGAAGCTTTCTTT
many	.	TRBV6-4	TRBJ2-2	13	CASSEGATGELFF	TGTGCCAGCAGTGAGGGGGCCACCGGGGAGCTGTTTTTT
few	.	TRBV7-2	TRBJ1-4	17	CASSSWGRGSTNEKLFF	TGTGCCAGCAGCTCCTGGGGCAGGGGATCAACTAATGAAAAACTGTTTTTT
.	.	TRBV27	TRBJ1-6	15	CASSRVLAVDSPLHF	TGTGCCAGCAGTCGTGTACTGGCGGTGGATTCACCCCTCCACTTT
once	.	TRBV29-1	TRBJ1-2	13	CSVEDHEGYGYTF	TGCAGCGTTGAAGATCATGAAGGTTATGGCTACACCTTC
.	.	TRBV5-5	TRBJ2-1	16	CASSRTSHSGDHEQFF	TGTGCCAGCAGCCGGACCTCTCATTCAGGGGATCATGAGCAGTTCTTC